The 8 T cell receptor beta chains listed next were all sequenced from one sample in a study of T cells in localized non-small cell lung cancer. Sequencing used immunoSEQ multiplex PCR; TCRdb keeps in-frame clones, though not all of them. This table holds some 72,000 clones, approximately 84% found once. Sequenced here: peripheral blood, sampled before any cancer treatment. These receptors were collected from a man aged 40 to 70 with stage I lung adenocarcinoma.

The chain carries TRBV5-1 and TRBJ1-5; D is perhaps TRBD1 (5 bases). V was clipped by 0 bases and J by 3 bases, with 13 bases between them. Germline V CDR1 and CDR2: SGHRS, YFSETQ. The CDR3 is 16 amino acids. This CDR3 is CASSLGAGRDNQPQHF. CDR3 DNA: TGCGCCAGCAGCTTGGGGGCAGGGAGGGACAATCAGCCCCAGCATTTT.

The rearrangement uses TRBV21-1 and TRBJ2-7; the D call in the table, TRBD1, was not verified against the DNA. TRBV21-1 is deemed a pseudogene. The CDR3 has 15 amino acids. CDR3 DNA: TGTGCCAGCAGCACACAGGGGGCGCTTGTCTACGAGCAGTACTTC. Translation: CASSTQGALVYEQYF.

The chain couples TRBV5-4 to TRBJ1-2; weak D call: TRBD1 (6 bases). The CDR3 runs to 15 residues. V was cut by 1 base and J by 3 bases, with 13 bases left in between. CDR1 and CDR2 from the germline V gene are SGHNT and YYREEE (reference sequence). The CDR3 here is CASSLPGARDYGYTF. The CDR3, as DNA: TGTGCCAGCAGCTTGCCAGGGGCAAGAGACTATGGCTACACCTTC.

The chain links TRBV7-2 to TRBJ1-1, with D perhaps matching TRBD1 (5 bases). Germline V lookup: CDR1 SGHTA, CDR2 FQGNSA. This CDR3 region has 15 residues. The V end lost 4 bases, the J end lost 1 base, and 13 bases lay between the germline ends. DNA of the CDR3: TGTGCCAGCAGCTCCCTCGACAGAGCGAACACTGAAGCTTTCTTT. Translated: CASSSLDRANTEAFF.

This clone showed up just once. The gene calls are TRBV19 and TRBJ2-5; TRBD1 matches 7 bases. J was trimmed by 2 bases and V by 6 bases; bases with no gene match: 9. This CDR3 is built from 15 residues. Germline V gives CDR1 LNHDA, CDR2 SQIVND (reference sequence). CDR3 DNA: TGTGCCAGTAGCACACAGGGGCTGGCACAAGAGACCCAGTACTTC. It specifies CASSTQGLAQETQYF.

V gene TRBV28 combines with J gene TRBJ2-3, with 7 bases lining up with TRBD1. Germline CDR1 MDHEN, CDR2 SYDVKM. The CDR3 runs to 15 residues. Trimming took 5 bases from V and 3 from J; bases not matched to a gene: 8. Here the CDR3 reads CASSPGQFETDTQYF. The DNA for the CDR3 is TGTGCCAGCAGTCCGGGACAGTTTGAGACAGATACGCAGTATTTT.

The gene calls are TRBV18 and TRBJ2-1; 7 positions agree with TRBD1. This CDR3 has 15 residues. CDR1 is KGHSH, CDR2 LQKENI, per germline. The trim removed 6 bases at V and 4 bases at J, leaving 9 bases unmatched. The CDR3 DNA reads TGTGCCAGCTCCTTGAGGGGGCGCGATTACAATGAGCAGTTCTTC. This translates into CASSLRGRDYNEQFF.

The rearrangement joins TRBV6-6 to TRBJ2-5; TRBD1 agrees at 7 bases. The junction had 14 bases not matched to a gene; V was cut back by 5 bases and J by 5 bases. Germline V gives CDR1 MNHNY, CDR2 SVGAGI (reference sequence). CDR3 length: 16 amino acids. The CDR3 nucleotides are TGTGCCAGCAGTACCCCCGGACAGGCCAGAGGGGAGACCCAGTACTTC. Translating it yields CASSTPGQARGETQYF.